A selection of T cell receptor beta chains follows, all from one sample in a study of shared T cell receptors in the human thymus. This table comes from immunoSEQ multiplex PCR, and its TCRdb copy is limited to in-frame clones, with some not included. The table records roughly 560,000 clones, 75% to 80% of them present only once. These sequences were also reported in another study, on human thymus T cells.

Source material: thymocytes. These receptors all stem from a boy in the first two years of life with a congenital heart defect. Each CDR3 is given with its conserved first and last residue. A D gene is named only where the DNA matches it firmly.

v_call,d_call,j_call,cdr3_length,cdr3_aa
TRBV19,-,TRBJ2-1,15,CASSIGGLVYNEQFF
TRBV28,TRBD1,TRBJ1-2,17,CASSASGTGLHSFGYTF
TRBV6-1,-,TRBJ2-1,13,CAISGTGGNEQFF
TRBV6-1,-,TRBJ1-5,14,CASSEVLSNQPQHF
TRBV27,TRBD1,TRBJ1-1,13,CASRGQPNTEAFF
TRBV2,-,TRBJ1-2,15,CASSAWRGKDYGYTF
TRBV28,-,TRBJ2-7,13,CASSTGTLVEQYF
TRBV30,TRBD2,TRBJ2-1,16,CAWRDSGTSAHNEQFF
TRBV14,TRBD1,TRBJ2-1,18,CASSQGGTGVRRYNEQFF
TRBV4-3,-,TRBJ1-4,16,CASSQCVAATNEKLFF
TRBV9,-,TRBJ2-7,14,CASSVERDSYEQYF
TRBV6-5,TRBD1,TRBJ2-1,15,CASSGGQGGHNEQFF
TRBV14,TRBD2,TRBJ2-1,15,CASSSTPGGYNEQFF